Below are 11 T cell receptor beta chains sequenced from a single sample in a study of blood T cell repertoires in COVID-19. Clones were read by immunoSEQ multiplex PCR, and TCRdb kept only the in-frame ones, dropping some. The sample yields more than 200,000 clones, approximately 86% seen once. Sequencing was carried out using peripheral blood. These receptors came from a man aged 30 to 45 with active or convalescent COVID-19.

V usage is TRBV3-1 (or the pseudogene TRBV3-2) and J usage is TRBJ2-1, with 11 bases that match TRBD1. V lost 4 bases, J lost 7 bases, and 12 bases stayed unmatched. This CDR3 is 17 amino acids long. CDR1 is LGHDT and CDR2 is YNNKEL in the germline V gene (reference sequence). CDR3 sequence (DNA): TGTGCCAGCAGCCCCTGGTTGGCGGGACAGGGGGTTAATGAGCAGTTCTTC. This encodes CASSPWLAGQGVNEQFF.

This chain links TRBV2 with TRBJ2-1; 13 bases agree with TRBD2. J was trimmed by 13 bases and V by 5 bases; bases with no gene match: 11. In germline, CDR1 is SNHLY, CDR2 FYNNEI. The CDR3 contains 15 residues. As DNA, the CDR3 is TGTGCCAGCAGTCCACGATTACTAGCGGGGGGGCAACAGTTCTTC. Amino acid sequence: CASSPRLLAGGQQFF. Full variable domain (outside the CDR3, taken from reference TRBV2 and TRBJ2-1): EPEVTQTPSHQVTQMGQEVILRCVPISNHLYFYWYRQILGQKVEFLVSFYNNEISEKSEIFDDQFSVERPDGSNFTLKIRSTKLEDSAMYFCASSPRLLAGGQQFFGPGTRLTVL.

The V and J genes are TRBV29-1 and TRBJ1-2; TRBD1 matches 8 bases. V shed 0 bases and J 13 bases; nucleotides not matched to a gene: 4. The germline gives CDR1 SQVTM, CDR2 ANQGSEA. There are 11 residues in the CDR3. CDR3 region: CSVEDQTGATF. The CDR3 DNA reads as TGCAGCGTTGAAGATCAGACAGGGGCCACCTTC. The variable domain in full, completed from reference TRBV29-1 and TRBJ1-2, reads SAVISQKPSRDICQRGTSLTIQCQVDSQVTMMFWYRQQPGQSLTLIATANQGSEATYESGFVIDKFPISRPNLTFSTLTVSNMSPEDSSIYLCSVEDQTGATFGSGTRLTVV.

Worth noting for this clone: Germline is not matched at one junction end, which may reflect a read error. Here the CDR3 reads CASSLSGANVLTF. DNA of the CDR3: TGTGCCAGCAGCTTATCGGGGGCCAACGTCCTGACTTTC. J is TRBJ2-6 and V is TRBV28; D is unclear. CDR1 is MDHEN, CDR2 SYDVKM, per germline. The length of the CDR3 is 13 residues.

This clone showed up just once. The rearrangement links TRBV19 to TRBJ2-5; TRBD2 matches at 9 bases. Germline loops: CDR1 LNHDA, CDR2 SQIVND (reference sequence). J gave up 4 bases and V 5 bases, and 11 bases lay outside the gene matches. The CDR3 is 16 residues long. CDR3 sequence reads: CASSADLAGRGETQYF. The CDR3 region has the DNA TGTGCCAGTAGTGCGGATCTAGCGGGGCGGGGAGAGACCCAGTACTTC.

This rearrangement joins TRBV5-1 to TRBJ2-2, with 7 bases fitting TRBD1. CDR1 is SGHRS, CDR2 YFSETQ, per germline. The CDR3 covers 15 residues. Trimming removed 2 bases from V and 4 bases from J; junction bases left unmatched: 5. DNA of the CDR3: TGCGCCAGCAGCTTCGGACAGGCGGGCACCGGGGAGCTGTTTTTT. This codes for CASSFGQAGTGELFF.

This clone was recorded a few times. The chain links TRBV10-3 to TRBJ1-5, with TRBD1 as a possible D gene (5 bases). Trimming took 3 bases from V and 2 from J, leaving 8 bases between them. This CDR3 comprises 14 residues. Germline V gene lookup returns CDR1 ENHRY and CDR2 SYGVKD. CDR3 DNA sequence: TGTGCCATCAGTGAAGTAGGGGGCAATCAGCCCCAGCATTTT. The encoded protein is CAISEVGGNQPQHF.

The chain uses TRBV12-3 or TRBV12-4 and TRBJ1-1; no reliable D call. V shed 2 bases and J shed 4 bases, with 8 bases lying between them. CDR3 length equals 13 residues. DNA for the CDR3: TGTGCCAGCAGTTTACAACAGACCACTGAAGCTTTCTTT. Encoded protein: CASSLQQTTEAFF.

The chain links TRBV11-2 to TRBJ2-7; tentatively, D is TRBD2 (6 bases). In germline, CDR1 is SGHAT, CDR2 FQNNGV. The length of the CDR3 is 14 residues. Trimming pared 2 bases from V and 6 bases from J, leaving 14 bases between. CDR3 coding DNA: TGTGCCAGCAGCTTATCGCGGGGCTGGGGCGAGCAGTACTTC. Its protein is CASSLSRGWGEQYF.

The CDR3 nucleotides are TGTGCTAGCAGCAAAAGTCTGGATAGGGTGATCGGGAAGAATCAGCCCCAGCATTTT. Residues: CASSKSLDRVIGKNQPQHF. V and J are TRBV21-1 and TRBJ1-5. TRBV21-1 has pseudogene status. This CDR3 has 19 residues.

The chain recombines TRBV2 with TRBJ2-3; maybe TRBD1 (6 bases). Trimming left V 4 bases short and J 2 bases short, with 13 bases between. The CDR3 consists of 15 residues. Germline V lookup: CDR1 SNHLY, CDR2 FYNNEI. As DNA, the CDR3 is TGTGCCAGCAGTGCCGACAGGTCCCTCACAGATACGCAGTATTTT. Protein: CASSADRSLTDTQYF.